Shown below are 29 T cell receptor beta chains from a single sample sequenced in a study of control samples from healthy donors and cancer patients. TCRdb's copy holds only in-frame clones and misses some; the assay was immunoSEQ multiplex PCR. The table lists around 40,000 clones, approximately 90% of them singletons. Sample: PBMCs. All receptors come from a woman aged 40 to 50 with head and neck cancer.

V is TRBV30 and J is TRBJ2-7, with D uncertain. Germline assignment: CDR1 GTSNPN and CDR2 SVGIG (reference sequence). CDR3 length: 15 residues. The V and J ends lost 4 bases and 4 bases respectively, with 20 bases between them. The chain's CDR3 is CAWTGQMLDPYEQYF. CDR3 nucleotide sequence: TGTGCCTGGACCGGCCAAATGCTAGATCCGTACGAGCAGTACTTC.

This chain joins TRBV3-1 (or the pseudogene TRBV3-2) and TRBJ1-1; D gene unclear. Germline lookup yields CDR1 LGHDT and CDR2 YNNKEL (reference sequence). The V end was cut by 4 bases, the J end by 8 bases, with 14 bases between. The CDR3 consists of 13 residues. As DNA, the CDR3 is TGTGCCAGCAGCCCACAAGCCGATGGCGAAGCTTTCTTT. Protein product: CASSPQADGEAFF.

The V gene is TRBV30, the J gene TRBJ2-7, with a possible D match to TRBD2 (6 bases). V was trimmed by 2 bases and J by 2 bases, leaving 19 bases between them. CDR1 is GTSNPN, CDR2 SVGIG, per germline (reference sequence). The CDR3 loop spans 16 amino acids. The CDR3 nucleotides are TGTGCCTGGAGTAGACCTTTGGGGGGTCCAACCTACGAGCAGTACTTC. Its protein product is CAWSRPLGGPTYEQYF. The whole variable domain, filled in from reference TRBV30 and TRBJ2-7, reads SQTIHQWPATLVQPVGSPLSLECTVEGTSNPNLYWYRQAAGRGLQLLFYSVGIGQISSEVPQNLSASRPQDRQFILSSKKLLLSDSGFYLCAWSRPLGGPTYEQYFGPGTRLTVT.

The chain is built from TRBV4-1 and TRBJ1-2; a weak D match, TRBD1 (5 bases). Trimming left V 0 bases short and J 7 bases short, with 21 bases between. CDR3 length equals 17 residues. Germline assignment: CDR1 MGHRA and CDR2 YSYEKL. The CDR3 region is CASSQDSNRGTSGGYTF. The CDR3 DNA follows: TGCGCCAGCAGCCAAGATTCCAACCGGGGGACGTCTGGTGGCTACACCTTC.

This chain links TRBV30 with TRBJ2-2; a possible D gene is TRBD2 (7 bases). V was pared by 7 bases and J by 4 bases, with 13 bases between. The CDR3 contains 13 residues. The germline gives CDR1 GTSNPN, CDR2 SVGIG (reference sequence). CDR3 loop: CAYRGATTGELFF. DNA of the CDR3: TGTGCCTACCGGGGGGCCACCACCGGGGAGCTGTTTTTT.

CDR3 in amino acids: CASSQAGEQYF. The CDR3 coding sequence is TGTGCCAGCAGCCAAGCGGGGGAGCAGTACTTC. This chain links TRBV4-2 with TRBJ2-7; TRBD2 might be the D (5 bases). The CDR3 sequence is 11 residues long. V was clipped by 1 base and J by 7 bases, with 5 bases between them. Germline V lookup: CDR1 LGHNA, CDR2 YNFKEQ.

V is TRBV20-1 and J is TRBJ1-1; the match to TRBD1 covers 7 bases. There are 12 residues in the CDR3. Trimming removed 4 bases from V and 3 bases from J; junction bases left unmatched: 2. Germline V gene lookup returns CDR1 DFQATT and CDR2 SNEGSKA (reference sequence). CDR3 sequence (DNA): TGCAGTGCTACTGACAGGGACACTGAAGCTTTCTTT. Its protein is CSATDRDTEAFF.

The CDR3: CASSLTPPEQYF. CDR3 nucleotide sequence: TGTGCCAGCAGCTTAACCCCCCCCGAGCAGTACTTC. The chain couples TRBV7-9 to TRBJ2-7; D remains ambiguous. There are 12 residues in the CDR3. The ends were cut back, 2 bases at V and 6 bases at J, with 8 bases in the middle. Germline lookup yields CDR1 SEHNR and CDR2 FQNEAQ (reference sequence).

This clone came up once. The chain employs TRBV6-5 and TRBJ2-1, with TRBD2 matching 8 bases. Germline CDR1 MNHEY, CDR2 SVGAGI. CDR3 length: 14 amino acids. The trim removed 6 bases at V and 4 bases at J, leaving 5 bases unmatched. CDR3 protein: CASRTSGSYNEQFF. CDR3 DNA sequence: TGTGCCAGCAGAACTAGCGGCTCTTACAATGAGCAGTTCTTC.

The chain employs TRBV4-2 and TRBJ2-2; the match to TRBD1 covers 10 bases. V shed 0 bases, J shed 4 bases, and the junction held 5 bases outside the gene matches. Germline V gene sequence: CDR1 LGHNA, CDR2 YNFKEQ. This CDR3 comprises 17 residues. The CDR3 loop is CASSQEGGQGTTGELFF. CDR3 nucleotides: TGTGCCAGCAGCCAAGAGGGGGGACAGGGGACCACCGGGGAGCTGTTTTTT.

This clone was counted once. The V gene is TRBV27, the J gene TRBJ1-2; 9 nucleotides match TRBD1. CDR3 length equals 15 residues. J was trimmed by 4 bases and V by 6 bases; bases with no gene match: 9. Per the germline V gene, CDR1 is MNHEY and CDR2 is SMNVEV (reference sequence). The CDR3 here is CASRLGQGNVYGYTF. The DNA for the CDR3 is TGTGCCAGCAGGCTGGGACAGGGTAATGTCTATGGCTACACCTTC.

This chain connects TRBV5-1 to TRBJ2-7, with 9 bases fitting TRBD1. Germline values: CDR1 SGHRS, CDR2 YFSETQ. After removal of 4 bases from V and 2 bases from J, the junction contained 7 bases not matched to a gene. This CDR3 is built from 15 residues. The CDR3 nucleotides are TGCGCCAGCAGCCCCCGGACAGGGGAAGCCTACGAGCAGTACTTC. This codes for CASSPRTGEAYEQYF.

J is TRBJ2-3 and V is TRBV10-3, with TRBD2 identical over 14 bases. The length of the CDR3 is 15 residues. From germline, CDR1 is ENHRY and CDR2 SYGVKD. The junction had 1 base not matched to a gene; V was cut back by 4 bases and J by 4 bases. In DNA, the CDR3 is TGTGCCATCAGTGGGGGACTAGCGGGGGCAGATACGCAGTATTTT. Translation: CAISGGLAGADTQYF.

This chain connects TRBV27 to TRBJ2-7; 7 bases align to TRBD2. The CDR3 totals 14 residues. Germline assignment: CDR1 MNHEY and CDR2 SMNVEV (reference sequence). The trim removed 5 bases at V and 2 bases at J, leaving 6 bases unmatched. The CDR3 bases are TGTGCCAGCAGTCCGGGGACTACCCCCTACGAGCAGTACTTC. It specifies CASSPGTTPYEQYF.

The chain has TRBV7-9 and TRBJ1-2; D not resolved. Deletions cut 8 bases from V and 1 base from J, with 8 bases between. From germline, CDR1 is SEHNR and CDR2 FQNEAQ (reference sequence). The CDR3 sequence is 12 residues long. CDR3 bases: TGTGCCAGCGACCGGGGTAACTATGGCTACACCTTC. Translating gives CASDRGNYGYTF.

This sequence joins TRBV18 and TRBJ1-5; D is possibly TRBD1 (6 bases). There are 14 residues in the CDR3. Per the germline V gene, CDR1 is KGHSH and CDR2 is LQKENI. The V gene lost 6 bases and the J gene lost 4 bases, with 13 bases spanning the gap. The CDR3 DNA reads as TGTGCCAGCTCTCCGGTTCAGGGGAATCAGCCCCAGCATTTT. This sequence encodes CASSPVQGNQPQHF. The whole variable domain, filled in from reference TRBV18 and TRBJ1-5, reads NAGVMQNPRHLVRRRGQEARLRCSPMKGHSHVYWYRQLPEEGLKFMVYLQKENIIDESGMPKERFSAEFPKEGPSILRIQQVVRGDSAAYFCASSPVQGNQPQHFGDGTRLSIL.

CDR3 in amino acids: CATSRDVGIQYF. Written as DNA, the CDR3 is TGTGCCACCAGCAGAGATGTGGGCATTCAGTACTTC. The rearrangement links TRBV15 to TRBJ2-4; D is ambiguous. CDR3 length: 12 residues. V shed 0 bases and J shed 9 bases, with 6 bases lying between them. Germline V gene lookup returns CDR1 LNHNV and CDR2 YYDKDF (reference sequence).

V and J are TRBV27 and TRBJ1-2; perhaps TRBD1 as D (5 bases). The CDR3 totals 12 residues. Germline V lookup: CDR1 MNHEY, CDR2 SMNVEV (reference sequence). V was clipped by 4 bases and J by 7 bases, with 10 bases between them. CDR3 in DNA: TGTGCCAGCAGTTCCGGGGGAGGTGGCTACACCTTC. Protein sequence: CASSSGGGGYTF.

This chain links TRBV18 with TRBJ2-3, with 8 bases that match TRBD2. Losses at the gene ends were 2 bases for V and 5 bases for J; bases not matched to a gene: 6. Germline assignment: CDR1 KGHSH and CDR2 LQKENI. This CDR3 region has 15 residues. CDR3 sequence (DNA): TGTGCCAGCTCACCAACTAGCGGAACGGGAGATACGCAGTATTTT. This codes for CASSPTSGTGDTQYF.

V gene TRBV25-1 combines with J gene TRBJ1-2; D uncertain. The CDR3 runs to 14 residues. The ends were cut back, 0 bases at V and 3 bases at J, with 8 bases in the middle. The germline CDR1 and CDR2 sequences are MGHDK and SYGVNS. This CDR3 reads CASSEYQVHYGYTF. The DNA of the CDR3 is TGTGCCAGCAGTGAATATCAGGTCCACTATGGCTACACCTTC.

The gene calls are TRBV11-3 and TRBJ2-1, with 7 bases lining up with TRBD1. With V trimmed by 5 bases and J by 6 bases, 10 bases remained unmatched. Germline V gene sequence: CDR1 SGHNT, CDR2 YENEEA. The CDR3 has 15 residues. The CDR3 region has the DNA TGTGCCAGCAGCCTAGGAGGACAGGAGGTCAATGAGCAGTTCTTC. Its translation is CASSLGGQEVNEQFF.

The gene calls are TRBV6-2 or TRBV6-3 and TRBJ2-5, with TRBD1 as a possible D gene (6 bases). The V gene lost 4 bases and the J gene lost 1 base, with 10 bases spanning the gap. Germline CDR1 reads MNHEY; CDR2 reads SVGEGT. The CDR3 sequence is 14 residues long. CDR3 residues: CASSFGGSQETQYF. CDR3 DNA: TGTGCCAGCAGTTTTGGGGGCTCCCAAGAGACCCAGTACTTC.

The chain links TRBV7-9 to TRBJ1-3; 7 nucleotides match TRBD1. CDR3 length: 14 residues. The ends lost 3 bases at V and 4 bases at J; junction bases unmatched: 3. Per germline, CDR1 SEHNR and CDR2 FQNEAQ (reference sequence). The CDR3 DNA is TGTGCCAGCAGCTTCGGACAGGCAGGAAACACCATATATTTT. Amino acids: CASSFGQAGNTIYF.

The CDR3 spells CASSPWDRGQPQHF. The CDR3 region has the DNA TGTGCCAGCTCACCATGGGACAGGGGACAGCCCCAGCATTTT. The rearrangement joins TRBV18 to TRBJ1-5; TRBD1 matches at 10 bases. From germline, CDR1 is KGHSH and CDR2 LQKENI. V lost 2 bases, J lost 7 bases, and 2 bases stayed unmatched. The CDR3 length is 14 residues. The full variable domain, its missing parts supplied by reference TRBV18 and TRBJ1-5, is NAGVMQNPRHLVRRRGQEARLRCSPMKGHSHVYWYRQLPEEGLKFMVYLQKENIIDESGMPKERFSAEFPKEGPSILRIQQVVRGDSAAYFCASSPWDRGQPQHFGDGTRLSIL.

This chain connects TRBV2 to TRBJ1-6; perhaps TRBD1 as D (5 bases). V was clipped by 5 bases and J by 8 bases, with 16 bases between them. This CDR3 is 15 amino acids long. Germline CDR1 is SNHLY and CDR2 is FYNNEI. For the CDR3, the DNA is TGTGCCAGCAGTAAGATTCAGGGTGGGGATTCACCCCTCCACTTT. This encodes CASSKIQGGDSPLHF.

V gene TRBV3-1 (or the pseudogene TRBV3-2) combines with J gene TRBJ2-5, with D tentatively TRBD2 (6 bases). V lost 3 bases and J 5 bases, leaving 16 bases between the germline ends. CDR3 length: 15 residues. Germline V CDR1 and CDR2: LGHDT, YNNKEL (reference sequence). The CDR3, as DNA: TGTGCCAGCAGCCACTTATCCCGGGACTCGGAGACCCAGTACTTC. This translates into CASSHLSRDSETQYF.

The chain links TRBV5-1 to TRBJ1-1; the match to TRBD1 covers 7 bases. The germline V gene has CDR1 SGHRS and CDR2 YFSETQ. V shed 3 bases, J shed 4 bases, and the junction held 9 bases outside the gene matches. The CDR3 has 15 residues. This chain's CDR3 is CASSSLTGRSTEAFF. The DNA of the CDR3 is TGCGCCAGCAGCTCGCTGACAGGGAGGAGCACTGAAGCTTTCTTT.

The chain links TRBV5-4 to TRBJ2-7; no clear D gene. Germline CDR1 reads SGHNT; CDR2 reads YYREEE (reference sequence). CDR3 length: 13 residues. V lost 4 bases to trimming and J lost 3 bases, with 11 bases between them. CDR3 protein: CASSPYLGYEQYF. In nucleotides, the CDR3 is TGTGCCAGCAGCCCCTATCTAGGCTACGAGCAGTACTTC.

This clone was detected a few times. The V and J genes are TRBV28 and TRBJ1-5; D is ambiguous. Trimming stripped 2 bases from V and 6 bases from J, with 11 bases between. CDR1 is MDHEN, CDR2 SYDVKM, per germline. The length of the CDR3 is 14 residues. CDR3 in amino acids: CASSLPGTVQPQHF. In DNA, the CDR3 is TGTGCCAGCAGTTTACCAGGTACGGTTCAGCCCCAGCATTTT.